The entry that follows covers one TCR beta chain sequence. Since a much larger clone is just one base distant, this may be a read error. TCRdb re-derived calls from the multiplex PCR reads in MiXCR, one entry per CDR3 protein. The sample has over 250,000 distinct CDR3 sequences, around 30% seen once. Axillary draining lymph nodes of breast cancer patients supplied the node samples. The CDR3 has 13 amino acids. After removal of 5 bases from V and 6 bases from J, the junction contained 6 bases not matched to a gene. Per germline, CDR1 SGHNT and CDR2 YENEEA. This sample is part of a study of breast tumors, draining lymph nodes, adjacent tissues.

The receptor comes from a female donor with breast cancer. Some clones in this sample may be carry-over from other donors' samples. Sequencing was carried out using axillary lymph node tissue. The V gene is TRBV11-3, the J gene TRBJ2-7, with 8 bases that match TRBD1. CDR3 in amino acids: CASSPDRASEQYF. In nucleotides, the CDR3 is TGTGCCAGCAGCCCGGACAGGGCCTCCGAGCAGTACTTC.